Each of the 5 T cell receptor beta chains below was sequenced from the same sample in a study of vaccination and CD4 T cells after COVID-19. Their antigen targets remain unknown. Sequencing of the DNA from cultured CD4+ T cells was carried out with the Oncomine TCR Beta short-read assay. TCRdb itself ran the PCR reads through MiXCR, one entry per CDR3 protein. The data contain 9,500 to 10,000 distinct CDR3 sequences, about two thirds of them seen just once; the ten biggest clones take up more than 35%. Stated treatment: roughly 11-day PBMC culture with coronavirus spike peptide pools or control peptides (ViraFEST assay). Sequencing input: CD4+ T cells from blood, cultured in vitro. The source is a human donor who had recovered from COVID-19.

The V gene is TRBV6-1, the J gene TRBJ1-5; D uncertain. CDR1 is MNHNS and CDR2 is SASEGT in the germline V gene. CDR3 size: 13 residues. V was clipped by 11 bases and J by 6 bases, with 17 bases between them. The CDR3 region has the DNA TGTGCCGCGGCTCCGGGGTCGCGTCAGCCCCAGCATTTT. Its protein is CAAAPGSRQPQHF.

The chain carries TRBV19 and TRBJ2-1, with no clear D. V was clipped by 5 bases and J by 3 bases, with 14 bases between them. Germline lookup yields CDR1 LNHDA and CDR2 SQIVND (reference sequence). This CDR3 spans 15 amino acids. The CDR3 bases are TGTGCCAGTAGTTTACAATTGGGGATCTACAATGAGCAGTTCTTC. Translated: CASSLQLGIYNEQFF.

V and J are TRBV20-1 and TRBJ1-2; no firm D call. The CDR3 has 14 amino acids. The V gene lost 3 bases and the J gene lost 2 bases, with 13 bases spanning the gap. Germline CDR1 and CDR2: DFQATT and SNEGSKA (reference sequence). The CDR3 sequence: CSARSLSGNYGYTF. In DNA form, the CDR3 reads TGCAGTGCTAGGTCCCTCTCAGGCAACTATGGCTACACCTTC.

By share, this clonotype counts as medium-sized. V usage is TRBV19 and J usage is TRBJ1-6; 7 nucleotides align to TRBD1. Germline V lookup: CDR1 LNHDA, CDR2 SQIVND (reference sequence). The CDR3 covers 15 residues. V gave up 7 bases and J gave up 5 bases; unmatched junction bases: 8. CDR3 sequence: CASTQGTADNSPLHF. The DNA for the CDR3 is TGTGCCAGTACTCAAGGGACAGCTGATAATTCACCCCTCCACTTT.

This sequence joins TRBV27 and TRBJ1-6; D remains ambiguous. The CDR3 runs to 13 residues. V shed 6 bases and J shed 8 bases, with 11 bases lying between them. Germline values: CDR1 MNHEY, CDR2 SMNVEV (reference sequence). The CDR3 nucleotides read TGTGCCAGCAGATCCGGTTCCTATTCACCCCTCCACTTT. Encoded protein: CASRSGSYSPLHF.